Following are 21 T cell receptor beta chains from one sample sequenced in a study of blood T cell repertoires in COVID-19. The assay was immunoSEQ multiplex PCR, and TCRdb's table has in-frame clones only and misses some. The sample carries around 300,000 clones, around 90% recorded once. The material sequenced was peripheral blood. These receptors all stem from a man between 50 and 59 years old with acute or convalescent COVID-19.

The J gene is TRBJ1-5, the V gene TRBV15, with a weak D call TRBD1 (5 bases). Trimming left V 4 bases short and J 12 bases short, with 13 bases between. This CDR3 region has 12 residues. Germline V CDR1 and CDR2: LNHNV, YYDKDF (reference sequence). This CDR3 is CATSITGLVQHF. For the CDR3, the DNA is TGTGCCACCAGCATTACAGGATTGGTCCAGCATTTT.

The V gene is TRBV6-4, the J gene TRBJ1-2; possibly TRBD1 for D (5 bases). Germline V CDR1 and CDR2: MRHNA, SNTAGT. There are 14 residues in the CDR3. V lost 8 bases to trimming and J lost 5 bases, with 18 bases between them. CDR3 sequence reads: CASSIGRPGYGYTF. The DNA of the CDR3 is TGTGCCAGCTCCATCGGACGGCCAGGGTATGGCTACACCTTC.

This rearrangement joins TRBV6-6 to TRBJ1-1; 10 bases are shared with TRBD1. The CDR3 runs to 14 residues. Per germline, CDR1 MNHNY and CDR2 SVGAGI (reference sequence). The ends lost 4 bases at V and 4 bases at J; junction bases unmatched: 3. As DNA, the CDR3 is TGTGCCAGCAGTTCGGGACAGGGGAGCACTGAAGCTTTCTTT. Protein sequence: CASSSGQGSTEAFF.

The CDR3 coding sequence is TGTGCCAGCAGCTTGCCTACTGCAAACACCGGGGAGCTGTTTTTT. This translates into CASSLPTANTGELFF. The V call is TRBV5-4, the J call TRBJ2-2; no definite D call. This CDR3 has 15 residues. Germline values: CDR1 SGHNT, CDR2 YYREEE (reference sequence). V was trimmed by 1 base and J by 2 bases, leaving 9 bases between them.

This rearrangement joins TRBV7-6 to TRBJ2-7; 10 bases are a match to TRBD1. After removal of 5 bases from V and 2 bases from J, the junction contained 6 bases not matched to a gene. This CDR3 region has 15 residues. The germline V gene encodes CDR1 SGHVS and CDR2 FNYEAQ. CDR3 region: CASSPRGQGTYEQYF. The CDR3 region has the DNA TGTGCCAGCAGCCCACGGGGACAGGGGACCTACGAGCAGTACTTC.

This clone has only one observation. The CDR3, as DNA: TGTGCCAGCCAACAGGGCACTGAAGCTTTCTTT. It specifies CASQQGTEAFF. The J gene is TRBJ1-1, the V gene TRBV7-9; D may be TRBD1 (6 bases). Germline lookup yields CDR1 SEHNR and CDR2 FQNEAQ (reference sequence). The CDR3 has 11 amino acids. Trimming removed 8 bases at V and 4 bases at J, with 8 bases between.

This rearrangement joins TRBV2 to TRBJ2-1, with TRBD2 identical over 14 bases. Germline V gene data show CDR1 as SNHLY and CDR2 as FYNNEI. CDR3 length equals 16 residues. The V and J ends lost 6 bases and 5 bases, in that order; junction bases with no gene match: 6. The CDR3 DNA reads as TGTGCCAGCAGGGCCCGGACTAGCGGGGGGCACAATGAGCAGTTCTTC. It yields the protein CASRARTSGGHNEQFF. Looking up the rest from reference TRBV2 and TRBJ2-1 gives the full variable domain: EPEVTQTPSHQVTQMGQEVILRCVPISNHLYFYWYRQILGQKVEFLVSFYNNEISEKSEIFDDQFSVERPDGSNFTLKIRSTKLEDSAMYFCASRARTSGGHNEQFFGPGTRLTVL.

This rearrangement joins TRBV30 to TRBJ1-5; D is perhaps TRBD1 (5 bases). V dropped 2 bases and J dropped 0 bases, with 17 bases sitting between them. Germline CDR1 reads GTSNPN; CDR2 reads SVGIG (reference sequence). The CDR3 length is 17 residues. CDR3 coding DNA: TGTGCCTGGAGTTTAGGGGTTGGACATTATAGCAATCAGCCCCAGCATTTT. This codes for CAWSLGVGHYSNQPQHF.

This clone appeared a single time. The chain is built from TRBV30 and TRBJ1-2, with a tentative D call TRBD1 (6 bases). Germline CDR1 reads GTSNPN; CDR2 reads SVGIG (reference sequence). The CDR3 length is 17 residues. The germline V and J ends were trimmed by 0 bases and 2 bases, with 19 bases remaining between them. In DNA form, the CDR3 reads TGTGCCTGGAGTGTACATTATTTGGCACAGGGAAACTATGGCTACACCTTC. This encodes CAWSVHYLAQGNYGYTF. Full variable domain (outside the CDR3, taken from reference TRBV30 and TRBJ1-2): SQTIHQWPATLVQPVGSPLSLECTVEGTSNPNLYWYRQAAGRGLQLLFYSVGIGQISSEVPQNLSASRPQDRQFILSSKKLLLSDSGFYLCAWSVHYLAQGNYGYTFGSGTRLTVV.

The genes are TRBV30 and TRBJ1-1; no reliable D call. The CDR3 covers 14 residues. V was clipped by 3 bases and J by 0 bases, with 11 bases between them. Germline V gene sequence: CDR1 GTSNPN, CDR2 SVGIG (reference sequence). CDR3 coding DNA: TGTGCCTGGAGCGGCGGACTCATGAACACTGAAGCTTTCTTT. This encodes CAWSGGLMNTEAFF.

This clone was seen just once. The chain couples TRBV19 to TRBJ2-1; 11 positions agree with TRBD2. The V gene's germline CDR1 is LNHDA and CDR2 SQIVND (reference sequence). V dropped 3 bases and J dropped 1; count of bases not matched to a gene: 8. The CDR3 consists of 18 residues. The CDR3 sequence: CASSIGASGGFSYNEQFF. CDR3 nucleotides: TGTGCCAGTAGTATTGGGGCTAGCGGGGGGTTTTCCTACAATGAGCAGTTCTTC.

This sequence joins TRBV29-1 and TRBJ1-3, with D perhaps TRBD1 (5 bases). V lost 6 bases and J lost 4, with 13 bases in between. Germline V gives CDR1 SQVTM, CDR2 ANQGSEA. This CDR3 has 13 amino acids. The CDR3 protein is CSVPGGSGNTIYF. The CDR3 coding sequence is TGCAGCGTCCCCGGGGGATCGGGAAACACCATATATTTT.

This chain connects TRBV5-6 to TRBJ1-4, with 8 positions matching TRBD1. The junction had 7 bases not matched to a gene; V was cut back by 1 base and J by 8 bases. In germline, CDR1 is SGHDT, CDR2 YYEEEE. The CDR3 totals 15 residues. The CDR3 is CASSLPGGDGEKLFF. The CDR3 DNA reads TGTGCCAGCAGCTTGCCAGGGGGCGATGGGGAAAAACTGTTTTTT.

The rearrangement links TRBV5-4 to TRBJ2-1; 11 positions match TRBD2. J lost 15 bases, V lost 0 bases, and 8 bases had no gene match. In germline, CDR1 is SGHNT, CDR2 YYREEE (reference sequence). This CDR3 is 14 amino acids long. The CDR3 DNA follows: TGTGCCAGCAGCTTGGCCGGTTCTAGCGGGGGGAGGTTCTTC. Its translation is CASSLAGSSGGRFF.

The chain couples TRBV6-5 to TRBJ2-7, with 8 bases identical to TRBD1. V trimming: 6 bases; J trimming: 5 bases; junction bases outside the gene matches: 9. The CDR3 runs 14 residues. Germline V gene sequence: CDR1 MNHEY, CDR2 SVGAGI. CDR3 sequence (DNA): TGTGCCAGCAGCAAGGACAGGGTACCCGACGAGCAGTACTTC. Amino acid sequence: CASSKDRVPDEQYF.

V usage is TRBV3-1 (or the pseudogene TRBV3-2) and J usage is TRBJ1-1; 7 bases line up with TRBD1. CDR1 and CDR2 (germline): LGHDT, YNNKEL (reference sequence). V lost 4 bases, J lost 6 bases, and 8 bases stayed unmatched. The CDR3 totals 14 residues. The DNA of the CDR3 is TGTGCCAGCAGCCCGACAGGGCCTTATCCTGAAGCTTTCTTT. Encoded protein: CASSPTGPYPEAFF.

This chain links TRBV29-1 with TRBJ1-1; D might be TRBD1 (5 bases). Germline assignment: CDR1 SQVTM and CDR2 ANQGSEA. This CDR3 is 14 amino acids long. V was pared by 6 bases and J by 0 bases, with 14 bases between. For the CDR3, the DNA is TGCAGCGTCGCCTCACAGGTCCTGAACACTGAAGCTTTCTTT. Translated, it gives CSVASQVLNTEAFF.

V is TRBV7-9 and J is TRBJ1-5, with 8 bases aligning to TRBD1. The CDR3 is 14 residues long. The V segment lost 6 bases and the J segment 6 bases; nucleotides outside the gene matches: 7. CDR1 SEHNR and CDR2 FQNEAQ come from the germline V gene (reference sequence). The CDR3 DNA reads TGTGCCAGCAGTTTGACAGGGGTTGTTCAGCCCCAGCATTTT. Translated: CASSLTGVVQPQHF.

The chain combines TRBV5-1 with TRBJ2-7, with TRBD2 matching over 8 bases. The V gene's germline CDR1 is SGHRS and CDR2 YFSETQ. The CDR3 consists of 14 residues. J was trimmed by 4 bases and V by 3 bases; bases with no gene match: 6. The CDR3 region is CASSSDLAGYEQYF. For the CDR3, the DNA is TGCGCCAGCAGCTCCGACCTAGCGGGTTACGAGCAGTACTTC. Variable domain in full (rest from reference TRBV5-1 and TRBJ2-7): KAGVTQTPRYLIKTRGQQVTLSCSPISGHRSVSWYQQTPGQGLQFLFEYFSETQRNKGNFPGRFSGRQFSNSRSEMNVSTLELGDSALYLCASSSDLAGYEQYFGPGTRLTVT.

V gene TRBV11-2 combines with J gene TRBJ2-6; 9 bases are a match to TRBD1. CDR3 length equals 17 residues. Germline V lookup: CDR1 SGHAT, CDR2 FQNNGV. The V segment lost 7 bases and the J segment 0 bases; nucleotides outside the gene matches: 7. As DNA, the CDR3 is TGTGCCAGCAATCTGGACAGGGGACTCTCTGGGGCCAACGTCCTGACTTTC. This sequence encodes CASNLDRGLSGANVLTF. The entire variable domain, with the rest obtained from reference TRBV11-2 and TRBJ2-6, is as follows: EAGVAQSPRYKIIEKRQSVAFWCNPISGHATLYWYQQILGQGPKLLIQFQNNGVVDDSQLPKDRFSAERLKGVDSTLKIQPAKLEDSAVYLCASNLDRGLSGANVLTFGAGSRLTVL.

The chain couples TRBV19 to TRBJ1-2; D is perhaps TRBD1 (5 bases). CDR3 length: 13 residues. Germline V CDR1 and CDR2: LNHDA, SQIVND (reference sequence). V was trimmed by 5 bases and J by 2 bases, leaving 9 bases between them. The CDR3: CASSQGRNYGYTF. CDR3 coding DNA: TGTGCCAGTAGTCAGGGAAGGAACTATGGCTACACCTTC.